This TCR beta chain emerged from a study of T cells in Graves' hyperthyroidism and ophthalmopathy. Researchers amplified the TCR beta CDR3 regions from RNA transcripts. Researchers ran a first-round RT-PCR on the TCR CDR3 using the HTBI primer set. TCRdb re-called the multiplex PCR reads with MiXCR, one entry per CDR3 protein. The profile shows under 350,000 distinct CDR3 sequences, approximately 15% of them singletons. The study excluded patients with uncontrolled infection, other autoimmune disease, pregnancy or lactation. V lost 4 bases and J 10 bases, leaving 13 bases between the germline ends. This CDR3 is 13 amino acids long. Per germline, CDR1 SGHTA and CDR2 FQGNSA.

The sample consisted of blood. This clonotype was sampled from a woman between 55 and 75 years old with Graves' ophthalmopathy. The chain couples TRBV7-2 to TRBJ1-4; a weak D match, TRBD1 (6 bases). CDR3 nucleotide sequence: TGTGCCAGCAGCTACCCGGGGGGCGGAAAACTGTTTTTT. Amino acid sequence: CASSYPGGGKLFF.